Below, one T cell receptor beta chain is given with its context. Antigen unknown. This sample is part of a study of cytomegalovirus exposure and HLA in healthy donors. Study-level points and caveats: Reports state that TCR beta sequences accurately predicted most subjects' HLA-A and HLA-B alleles.

The PCR used 60 Vbeta and 13 Jbeta primers. Profiled with immunoSEQ multiplex PCR; TCRdb holds only in-frame clones, not every one. Its clone listing holds around 42,000 clones. The sample consisted of PBMCs. The clonotype was recovered from a man aged 25 to 40 in good health and CMV-seronegative.

CDR3 nucleotides: TGTGCCAGCAGCTCCCCAGGACAGGGCGATTATGGCTACACCTTC. As protein: CASSSPGQGDYGYTF. J is TRBJ1-2 and V is TRBV7-6; 8 bases match TRBD1. CDR1 and CDR2 (germline): SGHVS, FNYEAQ. CDR3 size: 15 residues. The V segment lost 4 bases and the J segment 5 bases; nucleotides outside the gene matches: 9.